This T cell receptor (beta chain) derives from a study of CD8+CD57+ T cells in acquired aplastic anemia. Study-level findings and limits: Patients were compared with controls for CD8+ Simpson's diversity, and no significant difference emerged.

Unmatched junction bases numbered 11, after V lost 2 bases and J lost 5 bases. The CDR3 extends over 18 amino acids. Germline-derived CDR1 and CDR2 are KGHDR and SFDVKD. Both TCR beta VDJ combination and CDR3 sequence profiling were carried out. Genomic DNA was the template for this profiling. TCRdb independently ran MiXCR on the reads; one entry per CDR3 protein. The table lists under 350,000 distinct CDR3 sequences, roughly 53% of them singletons. Selection for sequencing was limited to patients who had shown CD8+CD57+ cell expansion by flow cytometry. Regarding this clonotype: The antigen is unknown.

This chain connects TRBV24-1 to TRBJ2-2; 9 nucleotides align to TRBD1. Material for sequencing was sorted CD4+, CD8+, or CD8+CD57+ T cells (not recorded which) from PBMCs. The TCR comes from a human donor with aplastic anemia. CDR3 sequence reads: CATSDSGSWGTGTGELFF. DNA of the CDR3: TGTGCCACCAGTGATTCAGGGAGTTGGGGGACAGGGACCGGGGAGCTGTTTTTT.